The next 16 T cell receptor beta chains were all read from a single sample in a study of identical twins. TCRdb called the 5' RACE reads again in MiXCR, with one record for every CDR3 protein. There are approximately 690,000 distinct CDR3 sequences in the sample; 5.5% to 6.5% occur only once, and around 1.9% lies in the top ten. Input material: naive T cells sorted from blood. These TCRs come from a man younger than 35 in good health.

This clonotype appeared many times. The rearrangement joins TRBV12-3 or TRBV12-4 to TRBJ2-7; D is possibly TRBD1 (5 bases). Trimming took 1 base from V and 10 from J, leaving 11 bases between them. This CDR3 contains 12 residues. CDR3 residues: CASSLGVGEQYV. CDR3 nucleotide sequence: TGTGCCAGCAGTTTAGGGGTAGGGGAACAGTACGTC.

This clonotype occurred many times. The rearrangement links TRBV12-3 or TRBV12-4 to TRBJ2-7; 8 nucleotides align to TRBD1. This CDR3 spans 13 amino acids. The V segment lost 1 base and the J segment 5 bases; nucleotides outside the gene matches: 1. CDR3 residues: CASSLDRGNEQYF. The CDR3 nucleotides read TGTGCCAGCAGTTTAGACAGGGGGAACGAGCAGTACTTC.

This clonotype was seen a few times. This chain connects TRBV28 to TRBJ2-7; D remains unclear. The CDR3 loop spans 12 amino acids. In germline, CDR1 is MDHEN, CDR2 SYDVKM. V was pared by 8 bases and J by 3 bases, with 11 bases between. CDR3 nucleotides: TGTGCCAGCGGTGGGGATGGCTACGAGCAGTACGTC. This encodes CASGGDGYEQYV.

At least ten counts were recorded for this clonotype. J is TRBJ2-3 and V is TRBV12-3 or TRBV12-4; 16 nucleotides align to TRBD2. The CDR3 runs to 16 residues. After removal of 6 bases from V and 1 base from J, the junction contained 1 base not matched to a gene. The CDR3 loop reads CASRGTSGRGTDTQYF. Written as DNA, the CDR3 is TGTGCCAGCAGAGGGACTAGCGGGAGGGGCACAGATACGCAGTATTTT.

This clonotype has only a few counts. The rearrangement links TRBV20-1 to TRBJ2-7; D is unresolved. Deletions cut 6 bases from V and 1 base from J, with 13 bases between. Germline CDR1 reads DFQATT; CDR2 reads SNEGSKA (reference sequence). The CDR3 is made up of 13 amino acids. This CDR3 reads CSAIDRGSYEQYV. The CDR3 bases are TGCAGTGCCATTGACCGCGGATCCTACGAGCAGTACGTC.

This clonotype was seen a handful of times. This rearrangement joins TRBV2 to TRBJ2-5; TRBD2 is a possible D gene (6 bases). From germline, CDR1 is SNHLY and CDR2 FYNNEI. This CDR3 is 14 amino acids long. V was shortened by 7 bases and J by 1 base, with 13 bases between the two germline ends. CDR3: CASNGSPSQETQYF. Written as DNA, the CDR3 is TGTGCCAGCAACGGGAGTCCCTCCCAAGAGACCCAGTACTTC.

In this sample, this clonotype turned up many times. The V call is TRBV7-9, the J call TRBJ2-7; no reliable D call. The CDR3 is 12 residues long. The V gene's germline CDR1 is SEHNR and CDR2 FQNEAQ (reference sequence). Trimming removed 3 bases at V and 5 bases at J, with 8 bases between. CDR3 DNA sequence: TGTGCCAGCAGCTTGATCCCCGACGAGCAGTACTTC. This gives the protein CASSLIPDEQYF.

This clonotype was counted at least ten times. The chain has TRBV5-5 and TRBJ2-3, with 8 bases lining up with TRBD2. Germline V gene data show CDR1 as SGHKS and CDR2 as YYEKEE (reference sequence). V shed 4 bases, J shed 5 bases, and the junction held 9 bases outside the gene matches. The CDR3 totals 15 residues. CDR3 residues: CASSVTGLVGDTQYF. DNA of the CDR3: TGTGCCAGCAGCGTTACGGGACTAGTGGGAGATACGCAGTATTTT. The full variable domain, with the rest looked up from reference TRBV5-5 and TRBJ2-3, is DAGVTQSPTHLIKTRGQQVTLRCSPISGHKSVSWYQQVLGQGPQFIFQYYEKEERGRGNFPDRFSARQFPNYSSELNVNALLLGDSALYLCASSVTGLVGDTQYFGPGTRLTVL.

This clonotype was counted many times. The rearrangement joins TRBV5-1 to TRBJ2-3; 11 bases agree with TRBD2. Germline V CDR1 and CDR2: SGHRS, YFSETQ. The CDR3 has 16 residues. V lost 5 bases and J lost 3; bases outside the gene matches: 8. The CDR3 sequence: CASSRALAGGTDTQYF. In DNA, the CDR3 is TGCGCCAGCAGTAGAGCCCTAGCGGGAGGTACAGATACGCAGTATTTT.

In its sample, this clonotype was seen a few times. The chain couples TRBV20-1 to TRBJ2-1; no definite D call. With 3 bases removed from V and 9 bases from J, the gap between germline ends came to 15 bases. The germline gives CDR1 DFQATT, CDR2 SNEGSKA (reference sequence). The CDR3 has 13 amino acids. The DNA of the CDR3 is TGCAGTGCTAGTTTGACCTTTCTGGGTGAGCAGTTCTTC. Translating it yields CSASLTFLGEQFF.

The CDR3 region has the DNA TGTGCCAGCAGTGGCGACGTCCTCTCTGAAGCTTTCTTT. This sequence encodes CASSGDVLSEAFF. V is TRBV6-1 and J is TRBJ1-1; D not certain. This CDR3 region has 13 residues. From germline, CDR1 is MNHNS and CDR2 SASEGT. V dropped 4 bases and J dropped 6 bases, with 12 bases sitting between them.

J is TRBJ2-3 and V is TRBV29-1; no reliable D call. The CDR3 length is 18 residues. V gave up 1 base and J gave up 0 bases, with 20 bases separating them. The germline V gene has CDR1 SQVTM and CDR2 ANQGSEA. The chain's CDR3 is CSVEVGWADGHSTDTQYF. CDR3 nucleotides: TGCAGCGTTGAAGTGGGGTGGGCTGATGGCCATAGCACAGATACGCAGTATTTT.

This clonotype was counted many times. The chain joins TRBV5-5 to TRBJ2-1; D is possibly TRBD1 or TRBD2 (5 bases each). Germline V CDR1 and CDR2: SGHKS, YYEKEE (reference sequence). The ends were cut back, 2 bases at V and 5 bases at J, with 14 bases in the middle. The CDR3 is 15 amino acids. The CDR3 DNA is TGTGCCAGCAGCTTCATTGCAGGGAGTAACAATGAGCAGTTCTTC. This gives the protein CASSFIAGSNNEQFF. Supplemented by reference TRBV5-5 and TRBJ2-1, the full variable domain reads DAGVTQSPTHLIKTRGQQVTLRCSPISGHKSVSWYQQVLGQGPQFIFQYYEKEERGRGNFPDRFSARQFPNYSSELNVNALLLGDSALYLCASSFIAGSNNEQFFGPGTRLTVL.

This clonotype showed up many times. The chain has TRBV5-6 and TRBJ2-4; the D gene is possibly TRBD2 (5 bases). Trimming left V 3 bases short and J 0 bases short, with 16 bases between. The CDR3 runs to 17 residues. CDR1 SGHDT and CDR2 YYEEEE come from the germline V gene. CDR3: CASSSEGLRLAKNIQYF. CDR3 DNA: TGTGCCAGCAGCTCCGAGGGCCTCCGTCTAGCCAAAAACATTCAGTACTTC.

This clonotype was counted ten times or more. An end of the junction does not agree with germline; a read error may underlie this. The chain has TRBV29-1 and TRBJ1-6; weak D call: TRBD1 (6 bases). This CDR3 is 13 amino acids long. Germline V gene sequence: CDR1 SQVTM, CDR2 ANQGSEA. This CDR3 is CSVRGAYISPLHF. Written as DNA, the CDR3 is TGCAGCGTTCGGGGGGCTTATATTTCACCCCTCCACTTT.

This clonotype has more than one count but fewer than ten. The V call is TRBV5-5, the J call TRBJ2-2; D is uncertain. With 4 bases removed from V and 6 bases from J, the gap between germline ends came to 13 bases. Germline loops: CDR1 SGHKS, CDR2 YYEKEE (reference sequence). The CDR3 totals 14 residues. Here the CDR3 reads CASSPLAQAGELFF. As DNA, the CDR3 is TGTGCCAGCAGCCCCCTCGCTCAGGCCGGGGAGCTGTTTTTT.